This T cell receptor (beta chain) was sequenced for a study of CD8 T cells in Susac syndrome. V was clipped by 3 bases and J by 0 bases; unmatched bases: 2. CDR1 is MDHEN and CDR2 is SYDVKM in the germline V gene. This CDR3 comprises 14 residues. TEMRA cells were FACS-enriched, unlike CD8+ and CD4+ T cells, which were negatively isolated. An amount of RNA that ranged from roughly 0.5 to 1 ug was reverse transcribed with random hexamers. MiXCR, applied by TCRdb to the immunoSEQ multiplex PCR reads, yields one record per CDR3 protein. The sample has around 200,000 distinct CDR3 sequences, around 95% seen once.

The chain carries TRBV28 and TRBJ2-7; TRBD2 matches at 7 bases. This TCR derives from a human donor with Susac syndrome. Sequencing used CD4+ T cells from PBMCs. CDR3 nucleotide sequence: TGTGCCAGCAGTTTTGGGGGGGGCTCCTACGAGCAGTACTTC. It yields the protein CASSFGGGSYEQYF.